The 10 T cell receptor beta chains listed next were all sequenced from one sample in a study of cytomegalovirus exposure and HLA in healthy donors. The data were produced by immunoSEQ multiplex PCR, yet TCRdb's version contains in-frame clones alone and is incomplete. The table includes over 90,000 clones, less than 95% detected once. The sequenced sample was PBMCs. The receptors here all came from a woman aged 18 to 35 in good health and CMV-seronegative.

The CDR3 loop is CASSRRARSGNTIYF. CDR3 nucleotides: TGTGCCAGTAGCCGCAGGGCGAGGTCTGGAAACACCATATATTTT. The chain combines TRBV19 with TRBJ1-3, with a weak D call TRBD1 (5 bases). Germline loops: CDR1 LNHDA, CDR2 SQIVND (reference sequence). The V and J ends lost 6 bases and 1 base respectively, with 13 bases between them. The CDR3 totals 15 residues.

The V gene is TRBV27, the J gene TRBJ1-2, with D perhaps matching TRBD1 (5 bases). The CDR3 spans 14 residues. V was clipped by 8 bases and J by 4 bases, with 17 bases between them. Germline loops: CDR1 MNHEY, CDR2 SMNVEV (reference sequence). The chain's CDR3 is CASGDDRDFYGYTF. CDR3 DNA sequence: TGTGCCAGCGGAGACGACAGAGATTTCTATGGCTACACCTTC.

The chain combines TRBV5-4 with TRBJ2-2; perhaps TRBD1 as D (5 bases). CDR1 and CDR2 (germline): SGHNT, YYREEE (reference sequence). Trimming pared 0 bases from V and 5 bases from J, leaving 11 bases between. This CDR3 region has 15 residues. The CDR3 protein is CASSLDQGSTGELFF. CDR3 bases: TGTGCCAGCAGCTTGGATCAGGGAAGTACCGGGGAGCTGTTTTTT.

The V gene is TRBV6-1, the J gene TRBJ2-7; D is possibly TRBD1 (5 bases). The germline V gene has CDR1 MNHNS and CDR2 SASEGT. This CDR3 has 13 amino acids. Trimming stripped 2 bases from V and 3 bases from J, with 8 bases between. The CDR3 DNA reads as TGTGCCAGCAGTGAAAGGGGCGTCTACGAGCAGTACTTC. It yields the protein CASSERGVYEQYF.

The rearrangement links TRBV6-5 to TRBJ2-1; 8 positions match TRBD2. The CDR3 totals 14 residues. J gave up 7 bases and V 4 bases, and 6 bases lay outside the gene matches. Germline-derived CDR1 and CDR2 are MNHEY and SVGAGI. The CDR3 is CASSLVGGGNEQFF. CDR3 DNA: TGTGCCAGCAGTTTGGTCGGGGGGGGGAATGAGCAGTTCTTC.

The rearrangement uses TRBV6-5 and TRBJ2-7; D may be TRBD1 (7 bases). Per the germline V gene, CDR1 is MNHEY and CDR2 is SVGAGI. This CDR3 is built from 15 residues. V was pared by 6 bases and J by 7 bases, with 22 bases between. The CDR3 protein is CASSGDSGRVYEQYF. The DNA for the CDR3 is TGTGCCAGCAGCGGGGACAGCGGGCGCGTTTATGAGCAGTACTTC.

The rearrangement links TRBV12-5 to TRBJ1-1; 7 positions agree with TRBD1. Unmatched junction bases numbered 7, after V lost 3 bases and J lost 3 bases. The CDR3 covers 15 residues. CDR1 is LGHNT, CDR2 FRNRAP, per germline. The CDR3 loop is CASGLIQGKDTEAFF. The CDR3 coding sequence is TGTGCTAGTGGTTTAATACAGGGGAAGGACACTGAAGCTTTCTTT.

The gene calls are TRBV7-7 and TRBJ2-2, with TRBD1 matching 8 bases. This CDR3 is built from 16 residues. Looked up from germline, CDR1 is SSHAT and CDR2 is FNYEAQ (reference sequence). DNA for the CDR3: TGTGCTTGCTCGTCGGACAGGGACCGGAACACCGGGGAGCTGTTTTTT. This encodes CACSSDRDRNTGELFF.

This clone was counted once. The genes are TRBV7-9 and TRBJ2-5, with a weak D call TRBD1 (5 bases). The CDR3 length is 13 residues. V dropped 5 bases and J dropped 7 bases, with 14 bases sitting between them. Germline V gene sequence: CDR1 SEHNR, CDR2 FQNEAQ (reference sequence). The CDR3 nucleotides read TGTGCCAGCAGCACGGACAACGGCGGGACCCAGTACTTC. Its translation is CASSTDNGGTQYF.

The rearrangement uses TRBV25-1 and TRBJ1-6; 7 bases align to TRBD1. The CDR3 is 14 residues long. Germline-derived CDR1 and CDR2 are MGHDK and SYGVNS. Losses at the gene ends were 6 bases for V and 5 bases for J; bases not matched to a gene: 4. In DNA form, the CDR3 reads TGTGCCAGCAGGGACGGGACAGATAATTCACCCCTCCACTTT. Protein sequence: CASRDGTDNSPLHF.